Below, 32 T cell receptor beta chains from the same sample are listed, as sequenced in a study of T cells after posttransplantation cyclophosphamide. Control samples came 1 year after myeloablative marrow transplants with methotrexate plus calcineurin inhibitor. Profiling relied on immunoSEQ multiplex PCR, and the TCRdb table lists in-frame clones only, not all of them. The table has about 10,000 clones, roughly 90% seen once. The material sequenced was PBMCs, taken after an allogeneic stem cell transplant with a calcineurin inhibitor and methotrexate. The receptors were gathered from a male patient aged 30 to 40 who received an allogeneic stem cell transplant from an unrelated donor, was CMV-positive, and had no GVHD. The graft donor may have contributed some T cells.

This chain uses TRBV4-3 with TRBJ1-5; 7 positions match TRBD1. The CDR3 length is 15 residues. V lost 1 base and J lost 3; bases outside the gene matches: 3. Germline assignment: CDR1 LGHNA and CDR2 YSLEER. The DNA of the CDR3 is TGCGCCAGCAGCCAAGGGCAGGGGGTCAATCAGCCCCAGCATTTT. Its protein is CASSQGQGVNQPQHF.

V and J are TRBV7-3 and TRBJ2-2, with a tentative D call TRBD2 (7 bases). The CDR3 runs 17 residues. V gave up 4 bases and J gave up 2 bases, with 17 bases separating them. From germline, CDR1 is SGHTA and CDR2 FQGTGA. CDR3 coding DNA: TGTGCCAGCAGCTCCCGGGGGGCACGACGAAACACCGGGGAGCTGTTTTTT. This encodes CASSSRGARRNTGELFF.

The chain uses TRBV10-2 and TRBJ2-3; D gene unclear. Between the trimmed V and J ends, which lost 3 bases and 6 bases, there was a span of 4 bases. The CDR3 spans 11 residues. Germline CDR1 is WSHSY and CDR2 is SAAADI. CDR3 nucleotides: TGCGCCAGCAGTGACCGGGATACGCAGTATTTT. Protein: CASSDRDTQYF.

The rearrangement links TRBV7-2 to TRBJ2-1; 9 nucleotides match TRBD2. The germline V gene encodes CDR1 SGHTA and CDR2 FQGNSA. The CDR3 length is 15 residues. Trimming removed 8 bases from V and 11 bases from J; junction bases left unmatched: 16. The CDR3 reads CASLSIGTLAGQQFF. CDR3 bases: TGTGCCAGCCTATCTATCGGCACCCTAGCGGGACAGCAGTTCTTC.

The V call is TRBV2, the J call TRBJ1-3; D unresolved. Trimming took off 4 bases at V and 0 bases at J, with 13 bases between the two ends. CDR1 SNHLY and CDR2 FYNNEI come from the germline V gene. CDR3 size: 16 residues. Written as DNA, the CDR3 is TGTGCCAGCAGTGTGAGTGCCGGAGACTCTGGAAACACCATATATTTT. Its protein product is CASSVSAGDSGNTIYF.

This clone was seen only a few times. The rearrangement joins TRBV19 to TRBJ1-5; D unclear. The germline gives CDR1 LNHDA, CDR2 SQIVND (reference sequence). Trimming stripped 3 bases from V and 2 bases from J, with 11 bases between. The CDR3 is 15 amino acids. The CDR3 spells CASSMEGWGNQPQHF. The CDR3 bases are TGTGCCAGTAGTATGGAGGGATGGGGCAATCAGCCCCAGCATTTT.

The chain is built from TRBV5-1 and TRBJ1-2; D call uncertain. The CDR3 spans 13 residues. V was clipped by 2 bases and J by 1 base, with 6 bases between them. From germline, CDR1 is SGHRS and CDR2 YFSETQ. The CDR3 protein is CASSLAVNYGYTF. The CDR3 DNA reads TGCGCCAGCAGCTTAGCCGTTAACTATGGCTACACCTTC.

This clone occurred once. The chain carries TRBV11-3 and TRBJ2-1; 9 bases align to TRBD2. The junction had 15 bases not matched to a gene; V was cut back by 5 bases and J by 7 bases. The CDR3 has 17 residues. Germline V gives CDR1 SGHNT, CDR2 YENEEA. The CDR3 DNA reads TGTGCCAGCAGCCCGGACTTAAGTAGCGGGAGTTTTAATGAGCAGTTCTTC. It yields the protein CASSPDLSSGSFNEQFF.

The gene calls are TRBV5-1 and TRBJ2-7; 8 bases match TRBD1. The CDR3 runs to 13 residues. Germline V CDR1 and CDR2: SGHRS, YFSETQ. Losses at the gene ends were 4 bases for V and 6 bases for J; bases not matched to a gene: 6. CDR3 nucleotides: TGCGCCAGCAGCCTAGACAGGGGAACCGAGCAGTACGTC. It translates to CASSLDRGTEQYV.

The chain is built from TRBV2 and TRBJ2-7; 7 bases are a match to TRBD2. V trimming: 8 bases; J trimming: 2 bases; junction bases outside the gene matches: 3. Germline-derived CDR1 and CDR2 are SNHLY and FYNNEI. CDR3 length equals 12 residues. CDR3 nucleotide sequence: TGTGCCAGCTTGGGGGGGACCTACGAGCAGTACGTC. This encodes CASLGGTYEQYV.

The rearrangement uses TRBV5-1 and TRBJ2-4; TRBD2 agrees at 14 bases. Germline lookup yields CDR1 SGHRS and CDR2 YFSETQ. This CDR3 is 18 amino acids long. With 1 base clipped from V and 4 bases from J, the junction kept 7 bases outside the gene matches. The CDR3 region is CASSLYGLAGGMKNIQYF. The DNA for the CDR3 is TGCGCCAGCAGCTTGTACGGACTAGCGGGAGGCATGAAAAACATTCAGTACTTC. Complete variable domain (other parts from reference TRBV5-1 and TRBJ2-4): KAGVTQTPRYLIKTRGQQVTLSCSPISGHRSVSWYQQTPGQGLQFLFEYFSETQRNKGNFPGRFSGRQFSNSRSEMNVSTLELGDSALYLCASSLYGLAGGMKNIQYFGAGTRLSVL.

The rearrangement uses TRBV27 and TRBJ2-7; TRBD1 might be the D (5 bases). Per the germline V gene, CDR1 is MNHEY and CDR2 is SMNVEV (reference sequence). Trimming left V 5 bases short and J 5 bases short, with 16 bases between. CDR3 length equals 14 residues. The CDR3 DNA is TGTGCCAGCAGTCCGTACCCAGGGTCCCACGAGCAGTACTTC. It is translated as CASSPYPGSHEQYF.

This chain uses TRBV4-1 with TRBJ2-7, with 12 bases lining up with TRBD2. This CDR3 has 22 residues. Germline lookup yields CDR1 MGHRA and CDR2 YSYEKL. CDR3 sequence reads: CTSSQGSFATSGRKVGSYEQYV. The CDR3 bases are TGCACCAGCAGCCAAGGGTCGTTCGCGACTAGCGGGAGAAAAGTAGGTTCCTACGAGCAGTACGTC.

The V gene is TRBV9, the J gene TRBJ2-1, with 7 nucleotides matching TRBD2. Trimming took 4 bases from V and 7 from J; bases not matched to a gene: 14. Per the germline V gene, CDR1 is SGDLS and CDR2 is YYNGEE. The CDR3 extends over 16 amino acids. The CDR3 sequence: CASSPPGGNLLNEQFF. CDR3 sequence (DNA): TGTGCCAGCAGCCCCCCGGGGGGTAATCTCCTAAATGAGCAGTTCTTC.

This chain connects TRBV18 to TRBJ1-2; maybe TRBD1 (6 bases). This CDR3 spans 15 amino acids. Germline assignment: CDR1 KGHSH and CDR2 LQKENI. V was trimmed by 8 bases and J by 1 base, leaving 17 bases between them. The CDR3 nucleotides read TGTGCCAGCACTGATAGGGACACCGGTAACTATGGCTACACCTTC. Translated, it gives CASTDRDTGNYGYTF. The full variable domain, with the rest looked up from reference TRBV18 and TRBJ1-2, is NAGVMQNPRHLVRRRGQEARLRCSPMKGHSHVYWYRQLPEEGLKFMVYLQKENIIDESGMPKERFSAEFPKEGPSILRIQQVVRGDSAAYFCASTDRDTGNYGYTFGSGTRLTVV.

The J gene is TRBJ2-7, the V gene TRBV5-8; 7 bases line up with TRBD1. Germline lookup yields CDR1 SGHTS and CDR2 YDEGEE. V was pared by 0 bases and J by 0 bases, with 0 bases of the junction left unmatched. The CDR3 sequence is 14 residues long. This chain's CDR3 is CASSLGDSSYEQYF. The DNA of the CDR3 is TGTGCCAGCAGCTTGGGGGACAGCTCCTACGAGCAGTACTTC.

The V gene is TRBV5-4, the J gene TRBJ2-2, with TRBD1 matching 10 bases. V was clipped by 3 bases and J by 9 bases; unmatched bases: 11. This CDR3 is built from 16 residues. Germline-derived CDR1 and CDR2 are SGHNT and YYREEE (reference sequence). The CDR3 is CASSSPTGTGERELFF. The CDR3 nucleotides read TGTGCCAGCAGCTCGCCCACAGGGACAGGGGAACGGGAGCTGTTTTTT.

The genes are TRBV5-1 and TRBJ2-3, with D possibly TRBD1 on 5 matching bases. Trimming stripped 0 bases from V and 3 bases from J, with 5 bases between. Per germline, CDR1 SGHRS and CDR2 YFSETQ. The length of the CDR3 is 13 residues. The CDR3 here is CASSLGQTDTQYF. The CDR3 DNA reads TGCGCCAGCAGCTTGGGACAGACAGATACGCAGTATTTT. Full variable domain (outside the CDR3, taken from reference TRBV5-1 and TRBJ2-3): KAGVTQTPRYLIKTRGQQVTLSCSPISGHRSVSWYQQTPGQGLQFLFEYFSETQRNKGNFPGRFSGRQFSNSRSEMNVSTLELGDSALYLCASSLGQTDTQYFGPGTRLTVL.

The CDR3 coding sequence is TGCGCCAGCAGCTTCCAGGGGACGGACACTGAAGCTTTCTTT. This codes for CASSFQGTDTEAFF. This chain links TRBV5-1 with TRBJ1-1; TRBD1 might be the D (6 bases). This CDR3 contains 14 residues. The germline gives CDR1 SGHRS, CDR2 YFSETQ. V lost 2 bases and J 3 bases, leaving 11 bases between the germline ends.

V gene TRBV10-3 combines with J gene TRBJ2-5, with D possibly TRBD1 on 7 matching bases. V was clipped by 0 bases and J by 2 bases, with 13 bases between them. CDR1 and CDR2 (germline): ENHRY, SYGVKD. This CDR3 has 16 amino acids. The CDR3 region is CAISESWAGQQETQYF. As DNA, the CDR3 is TGTGCCATCAGTGAGTCGTGGGCGGGACAGCAAGAGACCCAGTACTTC.

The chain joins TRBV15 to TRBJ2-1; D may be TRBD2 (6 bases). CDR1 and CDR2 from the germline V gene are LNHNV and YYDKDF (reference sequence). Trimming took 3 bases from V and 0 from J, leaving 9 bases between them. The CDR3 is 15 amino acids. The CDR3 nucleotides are TGTGCCACCAGCAGCTTGACTAGCTCCTACAATGAGCAGTTCTTC. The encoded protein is CATSSLTSSYNEQFF. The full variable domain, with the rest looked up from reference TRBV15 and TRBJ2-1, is DAMVIQNPRYQVTQFGKPVTLSCSQTLNHNVMYWYQQKSSQAPKLLFHYYDKDFNNEADTPDNFQSRRPNTSFCFLDIRSPGLGDTAMYLCATSSLTSSYNEQFFGPGTRLTVL.

CDR3 sequence: CASSFTQEGGYTF. The CDR3 region has the DNA TGCGCCAGCAGCTTTACACAGGAGGGGGGCTACACCTTC. The rearrangement links TRBV5-1 to TRBJ1-2; maybe TRBD1 (5 bases). V lost 2 bases and J lost 8, with 13 bases in between. Looked up from germline, CDR1 is SGHRS and CDR2 is YFSETQ. The CDR3 is made up of 13 amino acids.

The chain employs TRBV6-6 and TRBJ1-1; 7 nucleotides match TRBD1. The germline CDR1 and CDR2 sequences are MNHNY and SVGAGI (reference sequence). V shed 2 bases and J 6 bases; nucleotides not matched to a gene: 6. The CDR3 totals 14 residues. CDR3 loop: CASSYTNTGAEAFF. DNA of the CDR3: TGTGCCAGCAGTTACACGAATACAGGGGCTGAAGCTTTCTTT.

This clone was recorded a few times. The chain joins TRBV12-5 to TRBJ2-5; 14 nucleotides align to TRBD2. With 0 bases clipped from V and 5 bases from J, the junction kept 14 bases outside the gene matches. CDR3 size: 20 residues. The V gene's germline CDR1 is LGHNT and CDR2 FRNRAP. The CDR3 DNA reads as TGTGCTAGTGGTTTGGTAGTCCCGACTAGCGGGGGGGGTAGCGGGGAGACCCAGTACTTC. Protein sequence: CASGLVVPTSGGGSGETQYF.

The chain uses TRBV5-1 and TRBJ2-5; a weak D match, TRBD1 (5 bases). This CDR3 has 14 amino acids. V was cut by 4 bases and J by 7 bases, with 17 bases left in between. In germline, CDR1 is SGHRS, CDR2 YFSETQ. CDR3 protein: CASSLDPGLGTQYF. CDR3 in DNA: TGCGCCAGCAGCCTTGATCCAGGGCTGGGGACCCAGTACTTC.

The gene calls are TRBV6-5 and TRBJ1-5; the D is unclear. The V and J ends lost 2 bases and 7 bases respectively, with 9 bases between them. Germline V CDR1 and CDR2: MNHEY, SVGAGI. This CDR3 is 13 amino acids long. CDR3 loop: CASSYTTDQPQHF. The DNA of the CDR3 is TGTGCCAGCAGTTACACCACAGACCAGCCCCAGCATTTT.

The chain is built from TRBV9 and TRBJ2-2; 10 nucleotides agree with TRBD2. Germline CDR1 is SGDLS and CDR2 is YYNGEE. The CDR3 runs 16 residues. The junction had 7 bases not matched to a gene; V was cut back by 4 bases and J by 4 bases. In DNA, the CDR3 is TGTGCCAGCAGCACAATAGCGGGAGGCGTCACCGGGGAGCTGTTTTTT. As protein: CASSTIAGGVTGELFF.

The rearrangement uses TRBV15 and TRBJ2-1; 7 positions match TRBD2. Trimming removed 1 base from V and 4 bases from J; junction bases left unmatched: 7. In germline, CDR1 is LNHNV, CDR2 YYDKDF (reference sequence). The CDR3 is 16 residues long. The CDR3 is CATSRVASGSYNEQFF. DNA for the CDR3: TGTGCCACCAGCAGAGTTGCTAGCGGATCTTACAATGAGCAGTTCTTC.

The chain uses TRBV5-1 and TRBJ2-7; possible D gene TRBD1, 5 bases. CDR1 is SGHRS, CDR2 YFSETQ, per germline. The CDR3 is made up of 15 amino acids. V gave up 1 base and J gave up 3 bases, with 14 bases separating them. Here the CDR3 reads CASSLHRRERYEQYV. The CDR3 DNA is TGCGCCAGCAGCTTGCACCGCAGGGAACGCTACGAGCAGTACGTC.

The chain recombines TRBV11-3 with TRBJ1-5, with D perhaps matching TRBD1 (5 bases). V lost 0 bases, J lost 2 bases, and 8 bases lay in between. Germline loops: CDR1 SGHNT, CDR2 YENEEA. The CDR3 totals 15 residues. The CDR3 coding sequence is TGTGCCAGCAGCTTAGACAGGGTTCGCAATCAGCCCCAGCATTTT. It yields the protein CASSLDRVRNQPQHF.

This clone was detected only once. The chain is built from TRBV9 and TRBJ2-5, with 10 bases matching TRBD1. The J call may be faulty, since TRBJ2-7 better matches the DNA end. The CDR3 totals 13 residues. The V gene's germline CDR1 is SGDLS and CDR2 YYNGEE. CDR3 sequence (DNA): TGTGCCAGTGGGACAGGGGCGAAGTACGAGCAGTACTTC. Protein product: CASGTGAKYEQYF.

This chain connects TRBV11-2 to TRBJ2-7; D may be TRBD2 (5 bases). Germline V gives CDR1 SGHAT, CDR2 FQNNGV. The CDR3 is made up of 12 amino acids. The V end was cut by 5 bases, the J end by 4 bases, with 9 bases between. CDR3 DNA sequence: TGTGCCAGCAGCCCGGTAGCGTACGAGCAGTACTTC. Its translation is CASSPVAYEQYF.